This is a list of T cell receptor beta chains from one sample in a study of Ad26.COV2.S vaccination and SARS-CoV-2 variants. Method: immunoSEQ multiplex PCR; TCRdb's copy keeps in-frame clones and lacks some. This table has a few hundred thousand clones, around 90% appearing once. The sequenced sample was peripheral blood, obtained in a trial of Ad26.COV2.S vaccine versus placebo. The receptors shown here come from a person aged 18-60 years who received the Ad26.COV2.S COVID-19 vaccine or a placebo. CDR3s include the opening cysteine and the closing phenylalanine or tryptophan. A D gene is named only where the DNA matches it firmly. The size field is filled for only some rows; it gives once, few, many or a size class.

d_call: NA; v_call: TRBV6-5; clone_size: NA; j_call: TRBJ1-3; cdr3_aa: CASQPGPGNTIYF; cdr3_nt: TGTGCCAGCCAGCCGGGACCTGGAAACACCATATATTTT
d_call: NA; v_call: TRBV7-2; clone_size: NA; j_call: TRBJ2-5; cdr3_aa: CASSSRWETQYF; cdr3_nt: TGTGCCAGCAGCTCCCGGTGGGAGACCCAGTACTTC
d_call: NA; v_call: TRBV2; clone_size: NA; j_call: TRBJ1-1; cdr3_aa: CASQTEKNTEAFF; cdr3_nt: TGTGCCAGTCAGACAGAAAAGAACACTGAAGCTTTCTTT
d_call: NA; v_call: TRBV20-1; clone_size: NA; j_call: TRBJ1-1; cdr3_aa: CSASGQGNTEAFF; cdr3_nt: TGCAGTGCTAGTGGCCAGGGGAACACTGAAGCTTTCTTT
d_call: NA; v_call: TRBV7-9; clone_size: NA; j_call: TRBJ2-4; cdr3_aa: CASSFSSGRGVLVIQYF; cdr3_nt: TGTGCCAGCAGCTTTTCTAGTGGCAGGGGAGTATTGGTCATTCAGTACTTC
d_call: TRBD1; v_call: TRBV9; clone_size: NA; j_call: TRBJ1-1; cdr3_aa: CASSVTPGTGEAFF; cdr3_nt: TGTGCCAGCAGCGTAACCCCCGGGACAGGTGAAGCTTTCTTT
d_call: NA; v_call: TRBV7-9; clone_size: NA; j_call: TRBJ1-1; cdr3_aa: CASSLFPEAFF; cdr3_nt: TGTGCCAGCAGCTTATTCCCTGAAGCTTTCTTT
d_call: TRBD2; v_call: TRBV24-1; clone_size: NA; j_call: TRBJ2-1; cdr3_aa: CATSKGGLADSYNEQFF; cdr3_nt: TGTGCCACCAGTAAAGGGGGACTAGCGGACTCTTACAATGAGCAGTTCTTC
d_call: NA; v_call: TRBV6-5; clone_size: NA; j_call: TRBJ1-2; cdr3_aa: CASSYRGYYGYTF; cdr3_nt: TGTGCCAGCAGTTACAGGGGCTACTATGGCTACACCTTC
d_call: NA; v_call: TRBV2; clone_size: NA; j_call: TRBJ2-1; cdr3_aa: CASSGPKGIFAEYNEQFF; cdr3_nt: TGTGCCAGCAGTGGTCCTAAGGGAATTTTTGCGGAGTACAATGAGCAGTTCTTC
d_call: TRBD1; v_call: TRBV4-3; clone_size: NA; j_call: TRBJ2-3; cdr3_aa: CASSQGDRASTDTQYF; cdr3_nt: TGCGCCAGCAGCCAAGGGGACAGGGCTAGCACAGATACGCAGTATTTT
d_call: NA; v_call: TRBV4-3; clone_size: NA; j_call: TRBJ1-1; cdr3_aa: CASSQIARYSWRKTEAFF; cdr3_nt: TGCGCCAGCAGCCAAATCGCACGCTACAGTTGGAGGAAAACTGAAGCTTTCTTT
d_call: NA; v_call: TRBV6-5; clone_size: NA; j_call: TRBJ1-5; cdr3_aa: CASAWEGPQPQHF; cdr3_nt: TGTGCCAGCGCATGGGAGGGTCCTCAGCCCCAGCATTTT
d_call: TRBD2; v_call: TRBV19; clone_size: NA; j_call: TRBJ2-5; cdr3_aa: CASSIGGLAGAQETQYF; cdr3_nt: TGTGCCAGTAGTATAGGGGGACTAGCGGGAGCCCAAGAGACCCAGTACTTC
d_call: TRBD1; v_call: TRBV7-9; clone_size: once; j_call: TRBJ2-1; cdr3_aa: CASSSQGTGNNEQFF; cdr3_nt: TGTGCCAGCAGCTCTCAAGGGACAGGCAACAATGAGCAGTTCTTC
d_call: NA; v_call: TRBV5-3; clone_size: once; j_call: TRBJ2-3; cdr3_aa: CARSPGLYRHTQYF; cdr3_nt: TGTGCCAGAAGTCCTGGATTATACCGGCATACGCAGTATTTT
d_call: TRBD1; v_call: TRBV7-9; clone_size: NA; j_call: TRBJ1-4; cdr3_aa: CASRPALYPTGATNEKLFF; cdr3_nt: TGTGCCAGCAGACCAGCTCTGTATCCCACAGGGGCAACTAATGAAAAACTGTTTTTT
d_call: TRBD1; v_call: TRBV27; clone_size: NA; j_call: TRBJ1-6; cdr3_aa: CASTQGQGLSPLHF; cdr3_nt: TGTGCCAGCACCCAGGGACAGGGACTTTCACCCCTCCACTTT
d_call: TRBD1; v_call: TRBV7-2; clone_size: NA; j_call: TRBJ1-6; cdr3_aa: CASSLLSGGFGSPLHF; cdr3_nt: TGTGCCAGCAGCTTGCTGTCAGGGGGCTTCGGCTCACCCCTCCACTTT
d_call: NA; v_call: TRBV6-2/TRBV6-3; clone_size: NA; j_call: TRBJ2-5; cdr3_aa: CASSYSQEWGQETQYF; cdr3_nt: TGTGCCAGCAGTTACTCACAGGAGTGGGGCCAAGAGACCCAGTACTTC
d_call: NA; v_call: TRBV4-1; clone_size: NA; j_call: TRBJ2-1; cdr3_aa: CASSQPREWGQFSGRNNEQFF; cdr3_nt: TGCGCCAGCAGCCAACCAAGAGAGTGGGGCCAATTTTCGGGTCGAAACAATGAGCAGTTCTTC
d_call: NA; v_call: TRBV6-5; clone_size: NA; j_call: TRBJ2-7; cdr3_aa: CASLTPPGIIDEQYF; cdr3_nt: TGTGCCAGCCTCACCCCCCCGGGTATTATCGACGAGCAGTACTTC
d_call: NA; v_call: TRBV7-2; clone_size: NA; j_call: TRBJ1-2; cdr3_aa: CASSLILIGGANGYTF; cdr3_nt: TGTGCCAGCAGCTTAATCCTTATTGGGGGGGCTAATGGCTACACCTTC
d_call: NA; v_call: TRBV7-3; clone_size: NA; j_call: TRBJ1-1; cdr3_aa: CASSNSTMNTEAFF; cdr3_nt: TGTGCCAGCAGCAACTCCACCATGAACACTGAAGCTTTCTTT
d_call: NA; v_call: TRBV7-9; clone_size: few; j_call: TRBJ1-2; cdr3_aa: CASSLSQTMGYTF; cdr3_nt: TGTGCCAGCAGCTTATCACAGACTATGGGCTACACCTTC
d_call: TRBD1; v_call: TRBV15; clone_size: NA; j_call: TRBJ1-2; cdr3_aa: CATSIGGRYYGYTF; cdr3_nt: TGTGCCACCAGCATAGGGGGCAGGTACTATGGCTACACCTTC
d_call: NA; v_call: TRBV5-1; clone_size: few; j_call: TRBJ1-1; cdr3_aa: CASSLEVSTEAFF; cdr3_nt: TGCGCCAGCAGCTTGGAAGTTAGTACTGAAGCTTTCTTT
d_call: TRBD1; v_call: TRBV19; clone_size: NA; j_call: TRBJ1-1; cdr3_aa: CASSSTGEGTEAFF; cdr3_nt: TGTGCCAGTAGTTCAACAGGGGAAGGCACTGAAGCTTTCTTT
d_call: NA; v_call: TRBV4-3; clone_size: NA; j_call: TRBJ1-2; cdr3_aa: CASSQFIGDGYTF; cdr3_nt: TGCGCCAGCAGCCAATTTATCGGAGATGGCTACACCTTC
d_call: NA; v_call: TRBV5-1; clone_size: NA; j_call: TRBJ1-2; cdr3_aa: CASSWWGTSPYGYTF; cdr3_nt: TGCGCCAGCAGCTGGTGGGGGACTTCTCCCTATGGCTACACCTTC